This is a list of T cell receptor beta chains from one sample in a study of shared clonotypes between healthy human individuals. Profiling relied on immunoSEQ multiplex PCR, and the TCRdb table lists in-frame clones only, not all of them. The sample lists hundreds of thousands of clones; about four fifths were seen once. Source material: PBMCs. These receptors all stem from a woman in her thirties or forties in good health. Some clones in this sample may be carry-over from other donors' samples. Each CDR3 is given with its conserved first and last residue. Each record gives: V gene, D gene, J gene, clone size, CDR3 protein, CDR3 DNA. The D gene is left open where the match is weak. Not every row has a clone size; where given, it reads once, few, many or a size class.

V gene: TRBV6-5; D gene: .; J gene: TRBJ2-5; clone size: .; CDR3 protein: CASSRQFQETQYF; CDR3 DNA: TGTGCCAGCAGCAGACAGTTCCAAGAGACCCAGTACTTC
V gene: TRBV7-3; D gene: .; J gene: TRBJ2-3; clone size: once; CDR3 protein: CASSFGLGDTQYF; CDR3 DNA: TGTGCCAGCAGCTTCGGTTTGGGGGATACGCAGTATTTT
V gene: TRBV25-1; D gene: .; J gene: TRBJ2-1; clone size: .; CDR3 protein: CASSALGTATGNEQFF; CDR3 DNA: TGTGCCAGCAGTGCCCTGGGGACGGCTACTGGCAATGAGCAGTTCTTC
V gene: TRBV30; D gene: TRBD1; J gene: TRBJ1-6; clone size: few; CDR3 protein: CAWSRGGQGRSPLHF; CDR3 DNA: TGTGCCTGGAGTCGAGGGGGACAGGGACGATCACCCCTCCACTTT
V gene: TRBV28; D gene: .; J gene: TRBJ2-4; clone size: .; CDR3 protein: CASSLGGLAKNIQYF; CDR3 DNA: TGTGCCAGCAGTTTGGGAGGTTTAGCCAAAAACATTCAGTACTTC
V gene: TRBV30; D gene: .; J gene: TRBJ2-3; clone size: .; CDR3 protein: CAWSRGSTDTQYF; CDR3 DNA: TGTGCCTGGAGTCGAGGAAGCACAGATACGCAGTATTTT
V gene: TRBV27; D gene: .; J gene: TRBJ2-4; clone size: .; CDR3 protein: CASSLTRVNIQYF; CDR3 DNA: TGTGCCAGCAGTTTAACCAGGGTTAACATTCAGTACTTC
V gene: TRBV11-2; D gene: TRBD2; J gene: TRBJ2-3; clone size: .; CDR3 protein: CASSTRTSGRGIEQYF; CDR3 DNA: TGTGCCAGCAGCACCCGGACTAGCGGGAGGGGGATAGAGCAGTATTTT
V gene: TRBV27; D gene: TRBD1; J gene: TRBJ2-1; clone size: .; CDR3 protein: CASSENRGENEQFF; CDR3 DNA: TGTGCCAGCAGTGAAAACAGGGGCGAGAATGAGCAGTTCTTC
V gene: TRBV10-3; D gene: .; J gene: TRBJ2-3; clone size: .; CDR3 protein: CAISNLGLGTDTQYF; CDR3 DNA: TGTGCCATCAGTAACCTCGGACTGGGGACAGATACGCAGTATTTT
V gene: TRBV7-3; D gene: TRBD2; J gene: TRBJ2-5; clone size: few; CDR3 protein: CASSLSGTSGQETQYF; CDR3 DNA: TGTGCCAGCAGCTTATCCGGGACTAGCGGGCAAGAGACCCAGTACTTC